The clone carrying this T cell receptor beta chain was recorded a few times. TCRdb itself ran the RT-PCR reads through MiXCR, one entry per CDR3 protein. The sample has around 710,000 distinct CDR3 sequences; approximately 15% are singletons. This sample was included in a study of response to subunit inactivated influenza vaccine. V lost 0 bases and J lost 4, with 13 bases in between. The length of the CDR3 is 15 residues. Germline CDR1 and CDR2: SGHTS and YDEGEE. The J gene is TRBJ2-5, the V gene TRBV5-8; perhaps TRBD1 as D (6 bases). The sequenced sample was PBMCs from blood, obtained 14 to 15 days before vaccination. The TCR originated in a man aged 50 or older who received an inactivated influenza vaccine. The CDR3 protein is CASSLEGTGRETQYF. CDR3 DNA sequence: TGTGCCAGCAGCTTGGAGGGTACAGGGAGAGAGACCCAGTACTTC.